Included here is one T cell receptor (beta chain) sequence, with context. As yet, its antigen is unknown. This sample was taken from a study of OX40 agonist ivuxolimab in advanced cancers. Sequencing was performed with immunoSEQ multiplex PCR; in TCRdb, only in-frame clones are kept and a portion is missing. The sample carries 70,000 to 90,000 clones, 75% to 90% recorded once. Study findings and constraints: Within 6 weeks, CD4+ and CD8+ blood T cells expanded clonally at 0.1 to 3.0 mg/kg. Nonresponders included some who also had low normalized T-cell clonal expansion.

Germline CDR1 SNHLY, CDR2 FYNNEI. This CDR3 is built from 14 residues. Trimming removed 7 bases from V and 6 bases from J; junction bases left unmatched: 8. This TCR came from an adult with an advanced solid tumor such as melanoma, head and neck, liver or kidney cancer. Sequencing was performed on CD4+ or CD8+ T cells sorted from blood, taken in a trial of the OX40 agonist ivuxolimab. This chain uses TRBV2 with TRBJ1-4; 7 bases align to TRBD1. CDR3 in DNA: TGTGCCAGCAACACGCAGGGGGTGGATGAAAAACTGTTTTTT. Translation: CASNTQGVDEKLFF.